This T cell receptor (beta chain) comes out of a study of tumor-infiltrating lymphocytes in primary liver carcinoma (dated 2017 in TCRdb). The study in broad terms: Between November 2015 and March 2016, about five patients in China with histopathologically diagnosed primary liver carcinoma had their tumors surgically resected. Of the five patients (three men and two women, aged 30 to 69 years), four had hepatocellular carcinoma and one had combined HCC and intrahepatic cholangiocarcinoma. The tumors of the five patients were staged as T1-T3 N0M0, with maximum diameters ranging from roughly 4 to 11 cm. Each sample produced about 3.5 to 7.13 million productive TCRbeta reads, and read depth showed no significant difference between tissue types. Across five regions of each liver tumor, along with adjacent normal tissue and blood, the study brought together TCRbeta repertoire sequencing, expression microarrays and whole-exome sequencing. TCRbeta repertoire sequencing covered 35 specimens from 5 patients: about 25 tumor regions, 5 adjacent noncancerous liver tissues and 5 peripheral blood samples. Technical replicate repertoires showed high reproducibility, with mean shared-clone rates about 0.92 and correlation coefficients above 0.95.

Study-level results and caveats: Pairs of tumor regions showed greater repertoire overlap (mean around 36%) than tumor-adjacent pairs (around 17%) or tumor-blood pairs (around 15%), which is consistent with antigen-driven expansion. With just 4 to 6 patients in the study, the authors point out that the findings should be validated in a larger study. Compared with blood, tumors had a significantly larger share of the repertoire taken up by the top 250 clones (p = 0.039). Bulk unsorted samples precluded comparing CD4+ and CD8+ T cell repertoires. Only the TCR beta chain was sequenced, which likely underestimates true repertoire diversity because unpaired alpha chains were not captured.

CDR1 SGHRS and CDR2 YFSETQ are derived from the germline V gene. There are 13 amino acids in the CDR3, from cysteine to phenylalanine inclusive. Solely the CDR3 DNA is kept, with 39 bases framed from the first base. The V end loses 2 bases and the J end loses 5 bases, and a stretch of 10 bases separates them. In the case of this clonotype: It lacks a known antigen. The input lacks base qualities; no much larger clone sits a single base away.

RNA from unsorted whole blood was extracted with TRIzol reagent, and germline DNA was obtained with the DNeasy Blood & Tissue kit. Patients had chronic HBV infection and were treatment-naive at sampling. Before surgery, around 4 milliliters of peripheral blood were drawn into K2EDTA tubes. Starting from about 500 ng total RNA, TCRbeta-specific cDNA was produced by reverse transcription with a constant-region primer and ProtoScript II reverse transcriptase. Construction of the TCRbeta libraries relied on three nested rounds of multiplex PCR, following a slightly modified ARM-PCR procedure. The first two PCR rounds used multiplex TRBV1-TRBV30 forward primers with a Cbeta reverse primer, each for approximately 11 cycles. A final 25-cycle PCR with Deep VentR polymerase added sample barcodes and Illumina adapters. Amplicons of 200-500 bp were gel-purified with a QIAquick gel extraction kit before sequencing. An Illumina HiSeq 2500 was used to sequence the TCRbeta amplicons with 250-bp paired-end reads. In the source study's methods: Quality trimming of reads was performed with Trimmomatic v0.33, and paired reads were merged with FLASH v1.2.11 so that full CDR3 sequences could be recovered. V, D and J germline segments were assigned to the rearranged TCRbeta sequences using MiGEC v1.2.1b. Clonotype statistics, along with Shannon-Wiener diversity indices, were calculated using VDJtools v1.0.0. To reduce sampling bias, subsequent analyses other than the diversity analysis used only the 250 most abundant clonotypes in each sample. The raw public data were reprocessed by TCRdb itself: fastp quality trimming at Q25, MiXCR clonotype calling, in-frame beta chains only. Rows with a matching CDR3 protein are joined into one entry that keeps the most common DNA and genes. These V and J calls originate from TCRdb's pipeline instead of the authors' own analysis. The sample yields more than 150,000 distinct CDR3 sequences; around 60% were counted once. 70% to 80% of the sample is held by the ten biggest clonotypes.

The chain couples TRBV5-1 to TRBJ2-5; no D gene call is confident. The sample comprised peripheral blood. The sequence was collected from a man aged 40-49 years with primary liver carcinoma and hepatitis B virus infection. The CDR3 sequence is CASSFADGETQYF. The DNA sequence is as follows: TGCGCCAGCAGCTTTGCGGATGGGGAGACCCAGTACTTC.